The 9 T cell receptor beta chains below all came from one sample that was sequenced in a study of a mutant IDH1 vaccine in newly diagnosed glioma. Generated by immunoSEQ multiplex PCR, the TCRdb table keeps only in-frame clones and is missing some. Here the sample spans roughly 72,000 clones, 90% to 95% being singletons. No antigens are known for them. Time point given: week 5, during vaccination. Every single dose of the vaccine, 300 ug of mutant IDH1 20-mer peptide, came with topical imiquimod. The sequencing here drew on PBMCs, taken from a glioma patient whose treatment included an IDH1 peptide vaccine. Receptors originate from a woman in her fifties or sixties with glioma.

The gene calls are TRBV4-1 and TRBJ2-7; 13 positions match TRBD2. The V segment lost 3 bases and the J segment 3 bases; nucleotides outside the gene matches: 2. CDR3 length: 15 amino acids. Germline V lookup: CDR1 MGHRA, CDR2 YSYEKL. The CDR3 region has the DNA TGCGCCAGCAGCCAGGGACTAGCGGGACTCTACGAGCAGTACTTC. It is translated as CASSQGLAGLYEQYF.

J is TRBJ1-3 and V is TRBV6-1, with D unclear. V was cut by 1 base and J by 4 bases, with 5 bases left in between. CDR1 is MNHNS, CDR2 SASEGT, per germline. The CDR3 contains 13 residues. As DNA, the CDR3 is TGTGCCAGCAGTGAAGGGATCGGAAACACCATATATTTT. This sequence encodes CASSEGIGNTIYF.

The CDR3, as DNA: TGTGCCAGCTCTAACCGACTGGGGGAAGTCTACGAGCAGTACTTC. It is translated as CASSNRLGEVYEQYF. This rearrangement joins TRBV18 to TRBJ2-7; perhaps D is TRBD1 or TRBD2 (5 bases each). V was pared by 6 bases and J by 3 bases, with 18 bases between. The length of the CDR3 is 15 residues. Germline V CDR1 and CDR2: KGHSH, LQKENI.

The rearrangement joins TRBV5-4 to TRBJ2-7; D is perhaps TRBD2 (6 bases). Trimming took off 4 bases at V and 0 bases at J, with 14 bases between the two ends. Germline V gene data show CDR1 as SGHNT and CDR2 as YYREEE (reference sequence). The CDR3 length is 15 residues. Here the CDR3 DNA reads TGTGCCAGCAGCCGCGGGACGGTGAGCTCCTACGAGCAGTACTTC. It translates to CASSRGTVSSYEQYF.

This clone appeared once. This chain links TRBV9 with TRBJ2-7, with TRBD2 matching over 8 bases. Trimming cost V 3 bases and J 6 bases; bases outside gene matches: 14. The V gene's germline CDR1 is SGDLS and CDR2 YYNGEE. This CDR3 has 16 amino acids. The CDR3 sequence is CASSANRAAGGGEQYF. In nucleotides, the CDR3 is TGTGCCAGCAGCGCCAACAGGGCGGCGGGAGGAGGCGAGCAGTACTTC.

This clone came up once. Here the CDR3 DNA reads TGCAGTGCCCAATTTCAATGGGAGCAGTTCTTC. Its protein product is CSAQFQWEQFF. J is TRBJ2-1 and V is TRBV20-1; unclear D gene. V lost 6 bases to trimming and J lost 10 bases, with 13 bases between them. This CDR3 comprises 11 residues. Germline CDR1 is DFQATT and CDR2 is SNEGSKA (reference sequence).

The chain employs TRBV28 and TRBJ2-7; TRBD1 agrees at 9 bases. Germline assignment: CDR1 MDHEN and CDR2 SYDVKM. Trimming removed 6 bases from V and 6 bases from J; junction bases left unmatched: 9. The CDR3 covers 14 residues. CDR3 in DNA: TGTGCCAGCAGCTCACCGGGACAGGGCCTCGAGCAGTACTTC. It is translated as CASSSPGQGLEQYF.

CDR3 DNA sequence: TGTGCCAGCAGACCCTTGACAGGGGGCGGAGAGTACGAGCAGTACTTC. It codes for CASRPLTGGGEYEQYF. J is TRBJ2-7 and V is TRBV7-9; 10 positions agree with TRBD1. Germline assignment: CDR1 SEHNR and CDR2 FQNEAQ (reference sequence). The V segment lost 6 bases and the J segment 4 bases; nucleotides outside the gene matches: 12. The CDR3 consists of 16 residues.

The genes are TRBV28 and TRBJ1-4; no reliable D call. The CDR3 is 17 amino acids. Looked up from germline, CDR1 is MDHEN and CDR2 is SYDVKM. Deletions cut 3 bases from V and 0 bases from J, with 14 bases between. The CDR3 loop is CASSLGGVAATNEKLFF. Here the CDR3 DNA reads TGTGCCAGCAGTTTGGGCGGGGTTGCAGCAACTAATGAAAAACTGTTTTTT.